The TCR beta chain under discussion was sequenced for a study of patients and donors after allogeneic stem cell transplantation. With 4 bases clipped from V and 5 bases from J, the junction kept 8 bases outside the gene matches. CDR3 length equals 14 residues. Per the germline V gene, CDR1 is SGHRS and CDR2 is YFSETQ. TCRdb re-called the RT-PCR reads with MiXCR, one entry per CDR3 protein. The sample has roughly 150,000 distinct CDR3 sequences; nearly 25% are singletons. This clonotype appeared once. The gene calls are TRBV5-1 and TRBJ1-2; 7 bases are shared with TRBD1. The sequence was collected from a human donor who was either an allogeneic HSCT recipient or a stem cell or donor lymphocyte infusion donor (not recorded which). It is not recorded whose cells these are; they may come from a transplant donor. The sample was blood, either unsorted or a sorted T cell fraction (not recorded which). The CDR3 DNA reads as TGCGCCAGCAGCCCCCCACAGGGGATGTATGGCTACACCTTC. Translation gives CASSPPQGMYGYTF.